This TCR beta chain was found in a study of blood T cell repertoires in COVID-19 (dated by TCRdb to the early 2020s). About the full investigation: Collaborator samples came from the United States, Italy and Spain and covered acute and convalescent phases of COVID-19. The material from the prospective study consisted of cDNA or gDNA derived from T cells, B-cell-depleted T cells, or PBMCs. A freely available public database, intended as a resource for researchers studying the immune response to SARS-CoV-2, is where the repertoires were released. The samples were drawn from two sources: the first 160 participants of the ongoing ImmuneRACE study, and 950 to 1,500 subjects contributed by 6 global collaborators. HLA class I and class II types, where available, came from metadata supplied by the sample provider rather than from assay-based typing. Nearly every sample came with metadata listing a de-identified subject ID, COVID-19 status, age in years and sex. Deeply sampled blood TCRbeta repertoires from subjects exposed to, actively infected with, or recovered from COVID-19 were included in the dataset. Study-wide conclusions, independent of this receptor: Clinical and demographic metadata were provided uncurated, with the amount varying by source and participant.

TCRbeta CDR3 regions were amplified from genomic DNA using the immunoSEQ Assay, a bias-controlled multiplex PCR. Turning to the authors' computational methods: Nucleated cell counts per sample were estimated from amplification of reference gene primers within the assay. Sequence reads were collapsed and filtered to measure the absolute abundance of every unique TCRbeta CDR3 rearrangement. For each sample, productive Simpson clonality was calculated as the square root of Simpson's diversity index over productive rearrangements. Sourced from immuneACCESS, this table was stored by TCRdb with only in-frame sequences that have V and J called. A share of the clones is absent; for the studies checked, an unresolved V gene accounts for under half, and the remainder has no known explanation. V and J calls and clone size are those listed in that table; D and trimming were worked out from the DNA. In all, the sample holds 93,000 or so clones, and 89% of those were seen once. The top ten clones comprise 3.5% to 4% of the sample.

V is trimmed back by 1 base and J by 10 bases, and the junction contains 12 bases that no gene match accounts for. Reading from cysteine to phenylalanine, the CDR3 counts 16 amino acids. The kept DNA is CDR3 alone, 48 bases in frame from the first base. CDR1 and CDR2 were assigned from the germline V gene as SGHVS and FQNEAQ. Comment on this clone: Its antigen is still unknown. The record has no base qualities; no much larger clone is one base away.

Each collaborating institution followed its own protocols to collect whole blood in K2EDTA tubes. For TCRbeta analysis, collaborators shipped samples in one of three forms: frozen whole blood, isolated PBMCs, or DNA extracted from either of those sample types. Material: peripheral blood. In this chain, TRBV7-8 is recombined with TRBJ1-4; TRBD1 agrees with 7 junctional bases. This sequence originates from a woman in her sixties or seventies with acute or convalescent COVID-19. The DNA reads TGTGCCAGCAGCTTAGGACTATACCAGGGGGAAGGAAAACTGTTTTTT. It specifies CASSLGLYQGEGKLFF.